This T cell receptor beta chain was obtained from a study of blood T cells in healthy people across ages. The study's findings and limits: Donors of long life had a larger count of naive CD4+ cells and greater diversity than aged donors.

Note on this clonotype: The antigen is unknown.

Germline lookup yields CDR1 KGHDR and CDR2 SFDVKD. Trimming took 4 bases from V and 4 from J, leaving 13 bases between them. CDR3 size: 15 residues. Next came a second PCR, run for roughly 7 to 12 cycles, which used a sample-barcoded 5' primer along with a J-beta primer mix. TCRdb redid the calling of the 5' RACE reads with MiXCR, one entry per CDR3 protein. Of just over 1 million distinct CDR3 sequences in the sample, around 45% were seen once. Sequences were obtained from blood. This clonotype originated in a woman aged 60-75 years in good health. This chain connects TRBV24-1 to TRBJ2-1; D call uncertain. DNA of the CDR3: TGTGCCACCAGTGAGGGTCGAGCCAAATACAATGAGCAGTTCTTC. Translating gives CATSEGRAKYNEQFF.